One and the same sample provided the 7 T cell receptor beta chains below, sequenced in a study of blood T cell repertoires in COVID-19. Clones were sequenced by immunoSEQ multiplex PCR, and TCRdb holds only the in-frame ones, with some missing. This table holds around 53,000 clones, approximately 87% found once. The sample consisted of peripheral blood. These receptors were obtained from a man aged 50-60 years with acute or convalescent COVID-19.

The DNA for the CDR3 is TGTGCCAGCACCCGGGGAAGTAGCAATCAGCCCCAGCATTTT. As protein: CASTRGSSNQPQHF. V usage is TRBV18 and J usage is TRBJ1-5; D not certain. Germline V gene sequence: CDR1 KGHSH, CDR2 LQKENI. CDR3 length equals 14 residues. V dropped 8 bases and J dropped 0 bases, with 11 bases sitting between them. The full variable domain, rest sourced from reference TRBV18 and TRBJ1-5, is NAGVMQNPRHLVRRRGQEARLRCSPMKGHSHVYWYRQLPEEGLKFMVYLQKENIIDESGMPKERFSAEFPKEGPSILRIQQVVRGDSAAYFCASTRGSSNQPQHFGDGTRLSIL.

The chain is built from TRBV29-1 and TRBJ1-3; 7 bases are a match to TRBD1. J was trimmed by 4 bases and V by 5 bases; bases with no gene match: 5. This CDR3 is 13 amino acids long. Per the germline V gene, CDR1 is SQVTM and CDR2 is ANQGSEA. The CDR3 nucleotides are TGCAGCGTTACCTCGACAGGGGGAAACACCATATATTTT. This translates into CSVTSTGGNTIYF.

The V call is TRBV21-1, the J call TRBJ1-2; the tabulated D call, TRBD1, remains unverified against the DNA. TRBV21-1 is flagged as a pseudogene. The CDR3 spans 15 residues. CDR3 nucleotide sequence: TGTGCCAGCAGCAAAGGGCAGGGGGCAGCCTATGGCTACACCTTC. As protein: CASSKGQGAAYGYTF.

The chain joins TRBV12-3 or TRBV12-4 to TRBJ2-7; TRBD1 matches 8 bases. The V segment lost 8 bases and the J segment 2 bases; nucleotides outside the gene matches: 5. The CDR3 totals 13 residues. DNA for the CDR3: TGTGCCAGCTCTCAGGGGGCGGCCTACGAGCAGTACTTC. It yields the protein CASSQGAAYEQYF.

J is TRBJ2-5 and V is TRBV20-1; D possibly corresponds to TRBD1 (6 bases). The CDR3 consists of 11 residues. V was clipped by 3 bases and J by 5 bases, with 7 bases between them. Per germline, CDR1 DFQATT and CDR2 SNEGSKA (reference sequence). CDR3 bases: TGCAGTGCTAGCGACAGGGAGACCCAGTACTTC. This codes for CSASDRETQYF.

The gene calls are TRBV5-4 and TRBJ1-1, with D possibly matching TRBD1 (5 bases). The CDR3 is 15 amino acids. Between the trimmed V and J ends, which lost 0 bases and 0 bases, there was a span of 9 bases. Germline loops: CDR1 SGHNT, CDR2 YYREEE (reference sequence). CDR3 coding DNA: TGTGCCAGCAGCTTGGTGGAGGGGATGAACACTGAAGCTTTCTTT. Protein: CASSLVEGMNTEAFF.

The gene calls are TRBV30 and TRBJ1-3; D gene uncertain. From germline, CDR1 is GTSNPN and CDR2 SVGIG (reference sequence). The CDR3 consists of 14 residues. Deletions cut 2 bases from V and 0 bases from J, with 8 bases between. The CDR3 nucleotides are TGTGCCTGGAGTCTTATTAACTCTGGAAACACCATATATTTT. This sequence encodes CAWSLINSGNTIYF.